The present entry profiles one TCR beta chain with its context. No antigen is known for it. This entry comes from a study of cytomegalovirus exposure and HLA in healthy donors. Study details: Researchers previously reported finding fewer than 140 million unique TCR beta sequences from roughly 170 million T cells. In terms of ancestry, the Caucasian-associated cluster contained 80% to 90% of the roughly 400 genotyped donors. Study-wide points: Some highly shared sequence variants likely arose as a pipeline artifact. Rare sequences made up most TCRs, while some public TCRs were found in many donors.

V lost 5 bases, J lost 1 base, and 12 bases lay in between. The CDR3 extends over 14 amino acids. Germline values: CDR1 SGHTA, CDR2 FQGNSA. Use of 60 Vbeta and 13 Jbeta primers characterized the PCR. Sequencing was performed with immunoSEQ multiplex PCR; in TCRdb, only in-frame clones are kept and a portion is missing. Seen here are about 170,000 clones, roughly 80% observed once, and the top ten hold less than 2.5%. The sequence derives from a male donor in good health and CMV-seronegative. The sample consisted of PBMCs. V is TRBV7-2 and J is TRBJ2-7; possibly TRBD1 for D (5 bases). Written as DNA, the CDR3 is TGTGCCAGCAGCCGTGACAGTTTTTCCTACGAGCAGTACTTC. Translating gives CASSRDSFSYEQYF.